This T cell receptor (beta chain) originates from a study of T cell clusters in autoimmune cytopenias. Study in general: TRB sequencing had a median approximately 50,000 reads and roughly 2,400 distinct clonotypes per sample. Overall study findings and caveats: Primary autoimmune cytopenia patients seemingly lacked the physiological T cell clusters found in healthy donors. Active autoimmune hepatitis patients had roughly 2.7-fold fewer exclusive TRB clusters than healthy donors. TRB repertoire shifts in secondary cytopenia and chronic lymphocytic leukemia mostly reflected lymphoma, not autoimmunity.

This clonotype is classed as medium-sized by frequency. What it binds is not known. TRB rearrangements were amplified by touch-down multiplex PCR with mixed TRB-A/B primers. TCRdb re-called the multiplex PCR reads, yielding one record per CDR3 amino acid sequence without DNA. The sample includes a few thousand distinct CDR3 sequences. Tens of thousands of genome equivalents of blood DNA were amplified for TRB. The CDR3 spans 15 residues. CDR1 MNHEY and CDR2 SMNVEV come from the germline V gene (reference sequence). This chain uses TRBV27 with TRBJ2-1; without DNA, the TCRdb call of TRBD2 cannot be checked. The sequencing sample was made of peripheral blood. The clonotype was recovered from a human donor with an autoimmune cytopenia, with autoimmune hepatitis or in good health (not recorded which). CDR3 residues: CASSLLAEPNNEQFF.